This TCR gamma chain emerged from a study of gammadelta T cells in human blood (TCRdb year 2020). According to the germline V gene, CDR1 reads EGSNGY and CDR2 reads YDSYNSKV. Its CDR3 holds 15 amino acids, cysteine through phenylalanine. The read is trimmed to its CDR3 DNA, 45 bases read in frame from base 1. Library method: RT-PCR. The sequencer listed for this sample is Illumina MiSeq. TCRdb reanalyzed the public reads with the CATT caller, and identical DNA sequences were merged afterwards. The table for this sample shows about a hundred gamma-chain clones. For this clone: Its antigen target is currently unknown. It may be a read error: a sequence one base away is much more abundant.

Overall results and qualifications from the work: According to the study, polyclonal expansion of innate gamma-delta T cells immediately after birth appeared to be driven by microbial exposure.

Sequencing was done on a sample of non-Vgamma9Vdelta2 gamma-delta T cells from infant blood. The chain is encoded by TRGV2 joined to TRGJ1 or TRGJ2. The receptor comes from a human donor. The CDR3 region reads CTTWDGPPEYYKKLF. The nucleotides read TGTACCACCTGGGACGGGCCCCCGGAGTATTATAAGAAACTCTTT.